This T cell receptor (beta chain) appears in the sequencing data of a study of early T cells in non-severe SARS-CoV-2 infection. There are many counts of this clonotype. TCRdb re-called the 5' RACE reads through MiXCR, storing one row per CDR3 protein. Counted here are some 30,000 distinct CDR3 sequences, 3% to 5% occurring once; the ten biggest clones make up roughly 8.2%. Sequencing used whole blood. The clonotype originates from an adult who was a healthcare worker with PCR-confirmed SARS-CoV-2 infection or an uninfected control (not recorded which).

The CDR3 loop is CASSSGEAGVNEQFF. The DNA of the CDR3 is TGTGCCAGCAGTTCTGGGGAGGCGGGTGTCAATGAGCAGTTCTTC. This chain joins TRBV6-5 and TRBJ2-1; D is perhaps TRBD2 (6 bases). There are 15 residues in the CDR3. The V gene's germline CDR1 is MNHEY and CDR2 SVGAGI. The V gene lost 4 bases and the J gene lost 6 bases, with 16 bases spanning the gap.